This T cell receptor beta chain was recovered during a study of regulatory T cells in long-lasting Graves disease. General observations from the study: Persistent cases of Graves' showed reduced TCR diversity relative to newly diagnosed patients.

The time point is: persistent/refractory GD, antithyroid drugs over 5 years with positive TRAb. Following extraction of RNA from PBMCs, that RNA was used to make the TCR library. Construction of the TCR beta libraries employed iRepertoire HTBI primers in conjunction with Arm-PCR of CDR3 regions. TCRdb reanalysed the multiplex PCR reads using MiXCR and keeps one entry per CDR3 protein. The sample carries 400,000 to 500,000 distinct CDR3 sequences, 20% to 25% recorded once. The CDR3 runs 14 residues. Germline assignment: CDR1 LNHDA and CDR2 SQIVND (reference sequence). V was clipped by 2 bases and J by 5 bases, with 12 bases between them. Notes on this clonotype: Antigen: not known.

This receptor was taken from a female donor with Graves disease. The rearrangement uses TRBV19 and TRBJ1-1, with a tentative D call TRBD1 (6 bases). The sequenced sample was peripheral blood mononuclear cells (PBMCs), obtained when the disease was refractory, from a patient treated with antithyroid drugs. The CDR3 DNA sequence: TGTGCCAGTAGTATAAATTGGGGGCCGACTGAAGCTTTCTTT. Encoded protein: CASSINWGPTEAFF. Supplemented by reference TRBV19 and TRBJ1-1, the full variable domain reads DGGITQSPKYLFRKEGQNVTLSCEQNLNHDAMYWYRQDPGQGLRLIYYSQIVNDFQKGDIAEGYSVSREKKESFPLTVTSAQKNPTAFYLCASSINWGPTEAFFGQGTRLTVV.